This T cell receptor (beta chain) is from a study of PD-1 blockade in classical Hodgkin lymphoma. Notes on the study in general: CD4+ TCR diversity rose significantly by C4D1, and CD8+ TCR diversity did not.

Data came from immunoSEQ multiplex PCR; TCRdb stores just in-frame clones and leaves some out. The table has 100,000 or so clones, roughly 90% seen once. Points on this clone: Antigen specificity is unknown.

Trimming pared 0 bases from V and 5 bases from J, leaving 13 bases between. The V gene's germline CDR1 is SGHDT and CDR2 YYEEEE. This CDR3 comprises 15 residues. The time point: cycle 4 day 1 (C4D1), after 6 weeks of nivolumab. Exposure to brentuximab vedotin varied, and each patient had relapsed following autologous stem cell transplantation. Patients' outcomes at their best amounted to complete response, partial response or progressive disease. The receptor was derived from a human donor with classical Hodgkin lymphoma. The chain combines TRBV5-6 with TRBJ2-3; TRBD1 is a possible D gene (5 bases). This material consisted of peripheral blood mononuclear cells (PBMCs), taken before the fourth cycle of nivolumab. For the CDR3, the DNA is TGTGCCAGCAGCTTGGAAGGGGAAGGGAAAGATACGCAGTATTTT. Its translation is CASSLEGEGKDTQYF.